Presented here are 14 T cell receptor beta chains from one specimen sequenced in a study of blood T cell repertoires in COVID-19 (dated by TCRdb to about 2020). Library preparation was by the immunoSEQ multiplex PCR assay. TCRdb took over this immuneACCESS table, retaining in-frame rearrangements with V and J assigned. Such tables are incomplete; in checked studies, under half of the missing clones stem from an unresolved V gene, and the remainder is unexplained. This sample lists 250,000 to 350,000 clones; roughly nine tenths were detected once. The top ten clones comprise around 2.9% of the sample. Sequencing was carried out using PBMCs or T cells enriched from blood (not recorded which). These receptor sequences come from a woman between 50 and 59 years old who had recovered from COVID-19.

The chain is built from TRBV7-2 and TRBJ2-7, with 11 bases fitting TRBD2. This CDR3 is built from 15 residues. V trimming: 5 bases; J trimming: 4 bases; junction bases outside the gene matches: 7. From germline, CDR1 is SGHTA and CDR2 FQGNSA. CDR3 loop: CASSALAGGGYEQYF. Written as DNA, the CDR3 is TGTGCCAGCAGCGCGCTAGCGGGAGGTGGGTACGAGCAGTACTTC.

For the CDR3, the DNA is TGCGCCAGCAGCTTAGGTTCAGGGGCTGAAAAACTGTTTTTT. Protein: CASSLGSGAEKLFF. This chain connects TRBV5-1 to TRBJ1-4; possible D gene TRBD1, 6 bases. Germline values: CDR1 SGHRS, CDR2 YFSETQ. Trimming removed 2 bases at V and 7 bases at J, with 12 bases between. This CDR3 contains 14 residues.

This clone was seen only a few times. This chain connects TRBV5-1 to TRBJ1-1, with 9 positions matching TRBD1. Per germline, CDR1 SGHRS and CDR2 YFSETQ. V trimming: 5 bases; J trimming: 4 bases; junction bases outside the gene matches: 12. This CDR3 region has 16 residues. CDR3 in amino acids: CASRATGGADFTEAFF. The CDR3 nucleotides are TGCGCCAGCAGGGCTACAGGGGGCGCAGATTTCACTGAAGCTTTCTTT.

J is TRBJ1-5 and V is TRBV24-1, with 8 bases identical to TRBD1. CDR1 and CDR2 (germline): KGHDR, SFDVKD. Trimming removed 7 bases from V and 5 bases from J; junction bases left unmatched: 3. The CDR3 covers 13 residues. CDR3 DNA sequence: TGTGCCACCAGGGACAGGGAGGATCAGCCCCAGCATTTT. This gives the protein CATRDREDQPQHF.

The chain uses TRBV4-1 and TRBJ1-2; D is unresolved. Germline V lookup: CDR1 MGHRA, CDR2 YSYEKL. Trimming took off 1 base at V and 3 bases at J, with 9 bases between the two ends. The CDR3 covers 14 residues. The CDR3 coding sequence is TGCGCCAGCAGCCAAGGGCGGGGTGACTATGGCTACACCTTC. Amino acids: CASSQGRGDYGYTF.

The chain combines TRBV30 with TRBJ2-6, with a tentative D call TRBD1 (6 bases). V lost 8 bases, J lost 0 bases, and 17 bases lay in between. From germline, CDR1 is GTSNPN and CDR2 SVGIG (reference sequence). The CDR3 totals 16 residues. The CDR3 protein is CASRTGKISGANVLTF. CDR3 DNA: TGTGCCAGTCGAACAGGGAAGATCTCTGGGGCCAACGTCCTGACTTTC.

Only a few counts were recorded for this clone. This rearrangement joins TRBV6-2 or TRBV6-3 to TRBJ1-1; 8 bases line up with TRBD1. Unmatched junction bases numbered 7, after V lost 6 bases and J lost 4 bases. Germline V gene lookup returns CDR1 MNHEY and CDR2 SVGEGT. CDR3 length equals 14 residues. In nucleotides, the CDR3 is TGTGCCAGCAGCTGGACAGGGACGGGCACTGAAGCTTTCTTT. It yields the protein CASSWTGTGTEAFF.

The V gene is TRBV7-2, the J gene TRBJ2-7, with 9 nucleotides matching TRBD1. The CDR3 is made up of 16 amino acids. Germline V gene lookup returns CDR1 SGHTA and CDR2 FQGNSA. Unmatched junction bases numbered 12, after V lost 4 bases and J lost 5 bases. DNA for the CDR3: TGTGCCAGCAGCTCCAAAACCGGGACAGGGAGGGACGAGCAGTACTTC. It translates to CASSSKTGTGRDEQYF.

J is TRBJ1-5 and V is TRBV19, with D possibly matching TRBD1 (5 bases). Trimming took off 2 bases at V and 2 bases at J, with 13 bases between the two ends. Germline CDR1 LNHDA, CDR2 SQIVND (reference sequence). CDR3 length: 16 residues. The CDR3 nucleotides are TGTGCCAGTAGTATACCCGCGGGGGAGGGCAATCAGCCCCAGCATTTT. Its protein is CASSIPAGEGNQPQHF.

The chain uses TRBV28 and TRBJ1-5; D gene ambiguous. Trimming took off 11 bases at V and 0 bases at J, with 14 bases between the two ends. The CDR3 length is 14 residues. Germline V gene data show CDR1 as MDHEN and CDR2 as SYDVKM. The CDR3 protein is CAVRSPGSNQPQHF. CDR3 bases: TGTGCCGTGAGGTCTCCGGGTAGCAATCAGCCCCAGCATTTT.

J is TRBJ1-5 and V is TRBV28; weak D call: TRBD1 (5 bases). This CDR3 comprises 13 residues. V gave up 8 bases and J gave up 4 bases, with 12 bases separating them. Germline V gene data show CDR1 as MDHEN and CDR2 as SYDVKM. The CDR3 DNA follows: TGTGCCAGCCGACCGTCAGGGAATCAGCCCCAGCATTTT. Protein: CASRPSGNQPQHF.

The chain carries TRBV6-5 and TRBJ1-4, with a possible D match to TRBD1 (6 bases). In germline, CDR1 is MNHEY, CDR2 SVGAGI. Trimming stripped 6 bases from V and 8 bases from J, with 19 bases between. This CDR3 region has 15 residues. Written as DNA, the CDR3 is TGTGCCAGCAGCTCTAACAGGGTAGTTGGGGAAAAACTGTTTTTT. It encodes CASSSNRVVGEKLFF.

The chain combines TRBV7-3 with TRBJ2-3; 13 bases are shared with TRBD2. V shed 5 bases and J 1 base; nucleotides not matched to a gene: 12. The germline CDR1 and CDR2 sequences are SGHTA and FQGTGA. This CDR3 is built from 19 residues. CDR3 region: CASSKRTSGGFARTDTQYF. Here the CDR3 DNA reads TGTGCCAGCAGCAAAAGGACTAGCGGGGGATTCGCCCGCACAGATACGCAGTATTTT.

The chain combines TRBV19 with TRBJ1-1; D is uncertain. The CDR3 runs 13 residues. V was trimmed by 5 bases and J by 1 base, leaving 8 bases between them. Germline CDR1 reads LNHDA; CDR2 reads SQIVND (reference sequence). The CDR3 DNA is TGTGCCAGTAGTCTACTAAAGAACACTGAAGCTTTCTTT. Its translation: CASSLLKNTEAFF.